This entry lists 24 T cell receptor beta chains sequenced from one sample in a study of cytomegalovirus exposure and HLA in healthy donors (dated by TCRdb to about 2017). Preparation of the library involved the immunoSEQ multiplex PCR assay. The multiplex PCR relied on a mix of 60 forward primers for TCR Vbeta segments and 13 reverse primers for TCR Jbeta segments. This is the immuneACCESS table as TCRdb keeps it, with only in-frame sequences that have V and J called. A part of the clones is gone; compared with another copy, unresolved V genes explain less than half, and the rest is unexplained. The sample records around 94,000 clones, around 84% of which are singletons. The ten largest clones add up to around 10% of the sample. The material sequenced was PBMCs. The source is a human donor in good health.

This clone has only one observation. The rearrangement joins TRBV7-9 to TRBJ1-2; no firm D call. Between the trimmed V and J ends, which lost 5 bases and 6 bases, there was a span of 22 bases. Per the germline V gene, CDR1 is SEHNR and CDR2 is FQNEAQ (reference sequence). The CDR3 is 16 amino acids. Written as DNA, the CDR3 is TGTGCCAGCAGCCAGCTGGCAGCCCCCGGCGGGGATGGCTACACCTTC. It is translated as CASSQLAAPGGDGYTF. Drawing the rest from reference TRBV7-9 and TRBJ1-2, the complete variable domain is DTGVSQNPRHKITKRGQNVTFRCDPISEHNRLYWYRQTLGQGPEFLTYFQNEAQLEKSRLLSDRFSAERPKGSFSTLEIQRTEQGDSAMYLCASSQLAAPGGDGYTFGSGTRLTVV.

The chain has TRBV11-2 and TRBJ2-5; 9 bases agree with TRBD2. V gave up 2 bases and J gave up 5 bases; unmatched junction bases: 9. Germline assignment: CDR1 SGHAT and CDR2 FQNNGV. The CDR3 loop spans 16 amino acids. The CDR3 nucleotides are TGTGCCAGCAGCTTACTGGTAGCGGGAGTCGGGGAGACCCAGTACTTC. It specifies CASSLLVAGVGETQYF.

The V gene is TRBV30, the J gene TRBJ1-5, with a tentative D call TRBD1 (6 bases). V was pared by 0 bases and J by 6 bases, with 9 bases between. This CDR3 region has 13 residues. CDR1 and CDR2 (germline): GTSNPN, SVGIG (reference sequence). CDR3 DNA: TGTGCCTGGAGTGTACAGGGTGGTCAGCCCCAGCATTTT. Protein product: CAWSVQGGQPQHF.

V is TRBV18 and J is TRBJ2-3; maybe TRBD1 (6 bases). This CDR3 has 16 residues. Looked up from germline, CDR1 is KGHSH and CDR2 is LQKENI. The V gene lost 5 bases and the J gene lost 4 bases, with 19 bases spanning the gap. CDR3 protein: CASSLNRDWIADTQYF. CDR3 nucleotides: TGTGCCAGCTCATTGAACAGGGATTGGATTGCAGATACGCAGTATTTT.

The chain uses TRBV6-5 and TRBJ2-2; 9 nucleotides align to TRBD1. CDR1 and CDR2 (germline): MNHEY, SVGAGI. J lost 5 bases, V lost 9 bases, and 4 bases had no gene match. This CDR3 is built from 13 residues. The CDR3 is CARGQGRTGELFF. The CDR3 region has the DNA TGTGCCAGGGGACAGGGTCGGACCGGGGAGCTGTTTTTT.

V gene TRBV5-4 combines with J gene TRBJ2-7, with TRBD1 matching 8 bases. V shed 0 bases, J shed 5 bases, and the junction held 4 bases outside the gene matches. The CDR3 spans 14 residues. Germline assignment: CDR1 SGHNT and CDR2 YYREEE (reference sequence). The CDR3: CASSLVGTGNEQYF. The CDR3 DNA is TGTGCCAGCAGCTTGGTCGGGACAGGTAACGAGCAGTACTTC.

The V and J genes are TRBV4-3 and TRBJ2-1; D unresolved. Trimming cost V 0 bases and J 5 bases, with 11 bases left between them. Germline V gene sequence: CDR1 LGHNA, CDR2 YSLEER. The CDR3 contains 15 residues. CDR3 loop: CASSQDELLDNEQFF. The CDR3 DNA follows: TGCGCCAGCAGCCAAGATGAGCTACTGGACAATGAGCAGTTCTTC.

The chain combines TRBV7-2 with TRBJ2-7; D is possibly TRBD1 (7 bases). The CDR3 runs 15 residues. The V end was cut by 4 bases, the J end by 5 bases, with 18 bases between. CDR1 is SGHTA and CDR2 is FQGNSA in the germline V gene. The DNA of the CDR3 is TGTGCCAGCAGCTCTAATCGGAGGGGGCTCAACGAGCAGTACTTC. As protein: CASSSNRRGLNEQYF.

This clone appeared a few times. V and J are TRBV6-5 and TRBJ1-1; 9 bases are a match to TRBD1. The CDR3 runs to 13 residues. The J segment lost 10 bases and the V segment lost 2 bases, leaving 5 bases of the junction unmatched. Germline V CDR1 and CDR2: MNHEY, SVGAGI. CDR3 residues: CASSYVGTGRAFF. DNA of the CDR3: TGTGCCAGCAGTTACGTTGGGACAGGGCGAGCTTTCTTT.

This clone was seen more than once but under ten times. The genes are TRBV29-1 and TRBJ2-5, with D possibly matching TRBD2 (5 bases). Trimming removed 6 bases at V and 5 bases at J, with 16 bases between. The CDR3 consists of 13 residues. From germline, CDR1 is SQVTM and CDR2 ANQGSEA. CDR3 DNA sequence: TGCAGCGTAGCTAGAGGGAGTTCGGAGACCCAGTACTTC. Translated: CSVARGSSETQYF.

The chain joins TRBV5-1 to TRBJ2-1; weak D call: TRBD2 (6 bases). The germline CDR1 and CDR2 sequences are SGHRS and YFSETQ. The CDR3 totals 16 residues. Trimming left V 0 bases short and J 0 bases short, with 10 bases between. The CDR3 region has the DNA TGCGCCAGCAGCTTGGATCGGGGGAGCTCCTACAATGAGCAGTTCTTC. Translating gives CASSLDRGSSYNEQFF.

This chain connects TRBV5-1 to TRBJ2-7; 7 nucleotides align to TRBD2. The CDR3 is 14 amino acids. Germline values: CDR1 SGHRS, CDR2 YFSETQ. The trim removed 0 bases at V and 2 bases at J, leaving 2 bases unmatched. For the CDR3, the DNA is TGCGCCAGCAGCTTGGGCGGGAGCGCCTACGAGCAGTACTTC. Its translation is CASSLGGSAYEQYF.

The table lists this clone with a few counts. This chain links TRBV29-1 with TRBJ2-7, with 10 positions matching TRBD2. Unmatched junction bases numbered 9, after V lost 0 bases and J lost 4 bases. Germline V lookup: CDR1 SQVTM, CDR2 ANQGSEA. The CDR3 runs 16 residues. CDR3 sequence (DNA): TGCAGCGTTGAAGATGAAGCTAGCGGGAGTTTGTACGAGCAGTACTTC. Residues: CSVEDEASGSLYEQYF.

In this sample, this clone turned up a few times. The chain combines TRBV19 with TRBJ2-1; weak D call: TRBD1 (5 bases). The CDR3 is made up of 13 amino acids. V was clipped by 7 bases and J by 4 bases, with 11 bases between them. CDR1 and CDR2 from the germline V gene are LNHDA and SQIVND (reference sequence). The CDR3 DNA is TGTGCCAGTACTATTAGGGGATACAATGAGCAGTTCTTC. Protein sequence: CASTIRGYNEQFF.

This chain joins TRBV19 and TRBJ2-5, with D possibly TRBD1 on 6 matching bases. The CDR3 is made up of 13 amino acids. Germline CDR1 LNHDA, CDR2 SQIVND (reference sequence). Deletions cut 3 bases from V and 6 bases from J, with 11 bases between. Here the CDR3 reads CASSITGTQTQYF. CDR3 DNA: TGTGCCAGTAGTATTACAGGGACGCAGACCCAGTACTTC.

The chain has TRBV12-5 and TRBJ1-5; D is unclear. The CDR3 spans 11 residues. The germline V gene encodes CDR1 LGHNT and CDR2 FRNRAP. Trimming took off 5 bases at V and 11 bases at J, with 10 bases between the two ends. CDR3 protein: CASGTGQAQHF. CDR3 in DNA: TGTGCTAGTGGTACCGGCCAGGCCCAGCATTTT.

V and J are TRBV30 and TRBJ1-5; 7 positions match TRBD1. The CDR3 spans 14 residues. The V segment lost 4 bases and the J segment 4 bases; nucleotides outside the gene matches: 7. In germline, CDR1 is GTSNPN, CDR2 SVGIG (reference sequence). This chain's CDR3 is CAWKGEGANQPQHF. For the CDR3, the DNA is TGTGCCTGGAAGGGTGAGGGGGCAAATCAGCCCCAGCATTTT.

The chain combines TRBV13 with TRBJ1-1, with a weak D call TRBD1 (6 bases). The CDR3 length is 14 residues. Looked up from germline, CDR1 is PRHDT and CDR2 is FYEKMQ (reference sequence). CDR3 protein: CVTAAGERTTEAFF. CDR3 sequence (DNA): TGTGTCACCGCGGCAGGGGAAAGAACAACTGAAGCTTTCTTT.

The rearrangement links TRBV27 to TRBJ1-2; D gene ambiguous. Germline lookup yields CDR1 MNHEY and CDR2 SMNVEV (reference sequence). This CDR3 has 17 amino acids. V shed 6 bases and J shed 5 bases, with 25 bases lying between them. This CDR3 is CASSRTGNDRWVYGYTF. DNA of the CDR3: TGTGCCAGCAGCCGGACGGGGAATGATAGGTGGGTGTATGGCTACACCTTC.

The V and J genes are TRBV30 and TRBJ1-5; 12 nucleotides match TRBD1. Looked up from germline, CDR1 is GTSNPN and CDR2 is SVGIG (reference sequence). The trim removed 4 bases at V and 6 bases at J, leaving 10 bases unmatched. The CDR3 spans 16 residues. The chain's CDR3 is CAWTPGTGGLGQPQHF. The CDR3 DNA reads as TGTGCCTGGACCCCCGGGACAGGGGGCTTGGGTCAGCCCCAGCATTTT.

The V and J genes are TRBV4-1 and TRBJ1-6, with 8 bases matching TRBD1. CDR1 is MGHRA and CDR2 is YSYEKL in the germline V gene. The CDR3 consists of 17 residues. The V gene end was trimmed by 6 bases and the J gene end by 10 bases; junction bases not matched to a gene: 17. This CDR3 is CASRPGGRGHRGSPLHF. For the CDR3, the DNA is TGCGCCAGCAGACCGGGGGGCAGGGGGCATCGGGGATCACCCCTCCACTTT.

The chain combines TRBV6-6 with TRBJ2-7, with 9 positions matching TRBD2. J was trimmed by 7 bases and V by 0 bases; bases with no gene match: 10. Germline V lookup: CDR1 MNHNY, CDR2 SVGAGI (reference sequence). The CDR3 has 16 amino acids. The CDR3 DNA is TGTGCCAGCAGTTACTCCTTAGCGGGGGCACAGGTGGAGCAGTACTTC. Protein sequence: CASSYSLAGAQVEQYF.

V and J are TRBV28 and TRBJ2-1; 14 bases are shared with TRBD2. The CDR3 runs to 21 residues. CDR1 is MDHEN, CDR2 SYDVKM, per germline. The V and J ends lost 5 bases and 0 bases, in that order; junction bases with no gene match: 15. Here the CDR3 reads CASSNRFRGLAGDGSYNEQFF. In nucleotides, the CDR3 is TGTGCCAGCAGTAACCGCTTCCGGGGACTAGCGGGAGACGGCTCCTACAATGAGCAGTTCTTC.

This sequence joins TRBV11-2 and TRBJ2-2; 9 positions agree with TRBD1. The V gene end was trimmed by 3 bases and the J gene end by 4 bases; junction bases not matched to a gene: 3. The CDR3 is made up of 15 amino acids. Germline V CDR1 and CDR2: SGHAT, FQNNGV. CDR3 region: CASSLGQGPTGELFF. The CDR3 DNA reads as TGTGCCAGCAGCTTGGGACAGGGACCCACCGGGGAGCTGTTTTTT.